The 16 T cell receptor beta chains below all came from one sample that was sequenced in a study of blood T cell repertoires in COVID-19 (dated by TCRdb to 2018 to 2020). Library prep was done by the immunoSEQ multiplex PCR assay. This is the immuneACCESS table as TCRdb keeps it, with only in-frame sequences that have V and J called. A part of the clones is gone; compared with another copy, unresolved V genes explain less than half, and the rest is unexplained. Across this sample there are hundreds of thousands of clones, with roughly four fifths seen only once. In total, the top ten clones hold 1.9% of the sample. The sample taken for sequencing was peripheral blood. Every receptor here comes from a woman at least 80 years old with acute or convalescent COVID-19.

CDR3 sequence reads: CATSDGGGGDYTF. As DNA, the CDR3 is TGTGCCACCAGTGATGGAGGAGGGGGCGATTACACCTTC. The chain uses TRBV24-1 and TRBJ1-2; TRBD1 aligns across 7 bases. Germline V gene data show CDR1 as KGHDR and CDR2 as SFDVKD. The CDR3 has 13 amino acids. With 3 bases clipped from V and 11 bases from J, the junction kept 8 bases outside the gene matches.

As to this clone: Different DNA sequences within this sample yield the same CDR3. The chain couples TRBV29-1 to TRBJ2-7; a weak D match, TRBD1 (5 bases). This CDR3 has 11 residues. Trimming took off 6 bases at V and 3 bases at J, with 9 bases between the two ends. CDR1 is SQVTM and CDR2 is ANQGSEA in the germline V gene. CDR3 sequence reads: CSVATVYEQYF. The CDR3 DNA follows: TGCAGCGTAGCGACAGTCTACGAGCAGTACTTC.

The chain combines TRBV5-1 with TRBJ1-3; 8 bases align to TRBD1. Germline V gives CDR1 SGHRS, CDR2 YFSETQ. CDR3 length equals 18 residues. V was clipped by 1 base and J by 0 bases; unmatched bases: 9. The CDR3: CASSLIPGTGISGNTIYF. In nucleotides, the CDR3 is TGCGCCAGCAGCTTGATCCCCGGGACAGGAATCTCTGGAAACACCATATATTTT. Together with reference TRBV5-1 and TRBJ1-3, the CDR3 gives the full variable domain: KAGVTQTPRYLIKTRGQQVTLSCSPISGHRSVSWYQQTPGQGLQFLFEYFSETQRNKGNFPGRFSGRQFSNSRSEMNVSTLELGDSALYLCASSLIPGTGISGNTIYFGEGSWLTVV.

The rearrangement links TRBV5-1 to TRBJ2-5, with D unresolved. V lost 4 bases and J lost 2, with 15 bases in between. Germline lookup yields CDR1 SGHRS and CDR2 YFSETQ. The CDR3 is 15 residues long. The CDR3 nucleotides read TGCGCCAGCAGCGTGGGTGGCGGAAAGCAAGAGACCCAGTACTTC. Encoded protein: CASSVGGGKQETQYF.

This clone appeared once. J is TRBJ2-3 and V is TRBV5-3; TRBD1 is a possible D gene (5 bases). TRBV5-3 is noted as an ORF with a role that remains uncertain. This CDR3 spans 16 amino acids. V lost 5 bases, J lost 2 bases, and 18 bases lay in between. Here the CDR3 reads CARRTRQPVDTDTQYF. The CDR3 coding sequence is TGTGCCAGAAGGACTCGACAGCCCGTGGACACAGATACGCAGTATTTT.

The gene calls are TRBV4-3 and TRBJ1-6; 8 positions agree with TRBD1. This CDR3 contains 15 residues. CDR1 and CDR2 (germline): LGHNA, YSLEER. Trimming took 0 bases from V and 9 from J; bases not matched to a gene: 4. The CDR3 coding sequence is TGCGCCAGCAGCCAAGAAACAGGGGGGAGTTCACCCCTCCACTTT. Protein: CASSQETGGSSPLHF.

V gene TRBV6-2 or TRBV6-3 combines with J gene TRBJ1-2; the match to TRBD1 covers 11 bases. The CDR3 consists of 16 residues. The V gene end was trimmed by 5 bases and the J gene end by 3 bases; junction bases not matched to a gene: 8. Per germline, CDR1 MNHEY and CDR2 SVGEGT. The CDR3: CASSALGQGADYGYTF. Here the CDR3 DNA reads TGTGCCAGCAGTGCACTCGGACAGGGGGCGGACTATGGCTACACCTTC.

This clone was observed once. J is TRBJ1-4 and V is TRBV28; weak D call: TRBD1 (5 bases). This CDR3 contains 14 residues. V was shortened by 3 bases and J by 3 bases, with 8 bases between the two germline ends. Per germline, CDR1 MDHEN and CDR2 SYDVKM. The CDR3 here is CASSLGGSNEKLFF. In DNA form, the CDR3 reads TGTGCCAGCAGTTTGGGGGGGTCTAATGAAAAACTGTTTTTT.

V and J are TRBV2 and TRBJ1-6; D possibly corresponds to TRBD1 (6 bases). CDR1 SNHLY and CDR2 FYNNEI come from the germline V gene. The CDR3 has 14 residues. V gave up 6 bases and J gave up 9 bases, with 15 bases separating them. The chain's CDR3 is CASRRQEVGSPLHF. As DNA, the CDR3 is TGTGCCAGCAGGAGACAGGAGGTCGGTTCACCCCTCCACTTT.

The V and J genes are TRBV24-1 and TRBJ2-7; 7 bases are shared with TRBD2. The junction had 10 bases not matched to a gene; V was cut back by 4 bases and J by 2 bases. Germline V gene lookup returns CDR1 KGHDR and CDR2 SFDVKD. This CDR3 is built from 16 residues. In nucleotides, the CDR3 is TGTGCCACCAGTGACGCCTCCTCCGCGGGAGCCTACGAGCAGTACTTC. Amino acid sequence: CATSDASSAGAYEQYF.

This chain joins TRBV6-1 and TRBJ2-7; unclear D gene. The germline V and J ends were trimmed by 2 bases and 4 bases, with 6 bases remaining between them. Per germline, CDR1 MNHNS and CDR2 SASEGT. The length of the CDR3 is 12 residues. The CDR3 loop reads CASSEIRYEQYF. The CDR3 DNA sequence: TGTGCCAGCAGTGAAATTCGGTACGAGCAGTACTTC.

The genes are TRBV5-1 and TRBJ2-3; D is undetermined. Germline V gene data show CDR1 as SGHRS and CDR2 as YFSETQ. V lost 4 bases to trimming and J lost 4 bases, with 7 bases between them. This CDR3 spans 12 amino acids. The chain's CDR3 is CASSPRSDTQYF. The CDR3 region has the DNA TGCGCCAGCAGCCCCAGGTCAGATACGCAGTATTTT.

This chain links TRBV7-2 with TRBJ1-3, with D uncertain. This CDR3 has 13 amino acids. Germline lookup yields CDR1 SGHTA and CDR2 FQGNSA. Trimming shortened V by 5 bases and J by 0 bases, and 5 bases separated the two germline ends. The CDR3: CASSGSSGNTIYF. The CDR3 nucleotides read TGTGCCAGCAGCGGGAGCTCTGGAAACACCATATATTTT. The full variable domain, with the rest looked up from reference TRBV7-2 and TRBJ1-3, is GAGVSQSPSNKVTEKGKDVELRCDPISGHTALYWYRQSLGQGLEFLIYFQGNSAPDKSGLPSDRFSAERTGGSVSTLTIQRTQQEDSAVYLCASSGSSGNTIYFGEGSWLTVV.

V usage is TRBV5-1 and J usage is TRBJ2-7; TRBD2 agrees at 12 bases. Germline assignment: CDR1 SGHRS and CDR2 YFSETQ. This CDR3 is 14 amino acids long. V lost 4 bases and J lost 6; bases outside the gene matches: 5. The CDR3 nucleotides are TGCGCCAGCAGCGATCTAGCGGGGGGGTTCGAGCAGTACTTC. It yields the protein CASSDLAGGFEQYF.

The genes are TRBV18 and TRBJ2-1; TRBD2 matches 15 bases. The ends lost 2 bases at V and 7 bases at J; junction bases unmatched: 9. This CDR3 region has 18 residues. Per germline, CDR1 KGHSH and CDR2 LQKENI. This chain's CDR3 is CASSPTGLAGGTYNEQFF. CDR3 in DNA: TGTGCCAGCTCACCAACGGGACTAGCGGGGGGCACATATAATGAGCAGTTCTTC.

The chain is built from TRBV7-8 and TRBJ2-2; possible D gene TRBD2, 5 bases. The CDR3 extends over 15 amino acids. Germline V gives CDR1 SGHVS, CDR2 FQNEAQ. Trimming pared 1 base from V and 5 bases from J, leaving 11 bases between. CDR3 amino acids: CASSLGRGPTGELFF. The CDR3 DNA is TGTGCCAGCAGCTTAGGCCGGGGTCCTACCGGGGAGCTGTTTTTT.